This entry concerns a single TCR beta chain. The data originate from a study of shared clonotypes between healthy human individuals. Overall study context: With ages of 18 to 49, the donors were two women and a few men. Researchers assigned three CD4 naive, three CD4 memory, two CD8 naive and one CD8 memory plate to each donor.

All participating donors were Caucasian adults from Nashville, Tennessee. CD45RA+ naive and CD45RA-negative memory subsets were separated from CD4+ cells. The CDR3 totals 15 residues. CDR1 and CDR2 (germline): WSHSY, SAAADI. V shed 3 bases and J shed 1 base, with 10 bases lying between them. Method: immunoSEQ multiplex PCR; TCRdb's copy keeps in-frame clones and lacks some. The sample includes over a million clones, 98% of them seen just once. This sequence originates from a man aged 30 to 45 in good health. The V and J genes are TRBV10-2 and TRBJ2-1, with D perhaps matching TRBD2 (5 bases). Material: naive CD4+ T cells sorted from blood. Subset denoted: CD45RA+ positively selected. The CDR3 sequence: CASSDRLASYNEQFF. The CDR3 DNA follows: TGCGCCAGCAGTGATAGGCTAGCATCCTACAATGAGCAGTTCTTC.